The clone carrying this TCR beta chain was seen many times. Its antigen is unidentified. This specimen belongs to a study of CD8 T cells in ankylosing spondylitis. Overall study findings and caveats: Several of the motif variants were reported before in synovial fluid and blood from reactive arthritis. Enrichment of disease-linked clones was reportedly significant in matched ankylosing spondylitis synovial fluid. The disease-linked clones had a CD8+ phenotype and low blood frequencies. Typical of ankylosing spondylitis blood, it appeared, was a TCR beta motif of under 10 highly homologous variants.

The CDR3 extends over 14 amino acids. Deletions cut 7 bases from V and 2 bases from J, with 12 bases between. Looked up from germline, CDR1 is DFQATT and CDR2 is SNEGSKA (reference sequence). By quantitative 5'-RACE with molecular barcodes, the TCR beta libraries were made. TCRdb used MiXCR to reprocess the 5' RACE reads, holding one entry per CDR3 protein. The sample consists of 450,000 to 550,000 distinct CDR3 sequences, about 5.7% of them appearing once. The sequence came from a male donor with ankylosing spondylitis. The sequencing sample was made of blood, either unsorted or a sorted T cell fraction (not recorded which). The rearrangement links TRBV20-1 to TRBJ2-6; D remains unclear. The CDR3 DNA is TGCAGTGTTAAGACCCCGCCTGGGGCCAACGTCCTGACTTTC. This encodes CSVKTPPGANVLTF.